The subject of this entry is one T cell receptor (beta chain). Its antigen is not identified. The sample belongs to a study of cytomegalovirus exposure and HLA in healthy donors. Repertoires were generated with immunoSEQ multiplex PCR, while TCRdb's copy carries only in-frame clones and drops some. The sample has about 240,000 clones, around 88% seen once; the top ten hold 1% to 1.5%. This CDR3 contains 15 residues. CDR1 and CDR2 (germline): SGDLS, YYNGEE. V was cut by 4 bases and J by 2 bases, with 15 bases left in between. General study findings and limits: The listing of 150 to 200 TCR beta chains classed them as cytomegalovirus-associated.

This TCR was sampled from a woman in her 30s in good health and CMV-seropositive. The rearrangement joins TRBV9 to TRBJ2-5; weak D call: TRBD1 (5 bases). Specimen: PBMCs. The CDR3: CASSQTPGKQETQYF. The CDR3 region has the DNA TGTGCCAGCAGCCAAACTCCAGGGAAGCAAGAGACCCAGTACTTC. Variable domain in full (rest from reference TRBV9 and TRBJ2-5): DSGVTQTPKHLITATGQRVTLRCSPRSGDLSVYWYQQSLDQGLQFLIQYYNGEERAKGNILERFSAQQFPDLHSELNLSSLELGDSALYFCASSQTPGKQETQYFGPGTRLLVL.